This T cell receptor (beta chain) appears in the sequencing data of a study of early T cells in non-severe SARS-CoV-2 infection. For the study at large: The chains were unpaired, and the sequenced material was bulk RNA from unsorted whole blood.

The CDR3 length is 14 residues. Per the germline V gene, CDR1 is SGHRS and CDR2 is YFSETQ. Concerning this clonotype: A clone one base away is much larger, so this may be a read error.

TCRdb redid the calling of the 5' RACE reads with MiXCR, one entry per CDR3 protein. The sample carries tens of thousands of distinct CDR3 sequences, 6% to 6.5% recorded once. V usage is TRBV5-1 and J usage is TRBJ2-3; weak D call: TRBD2 (5 bases). This TCR derives from an adult who was a healthcare worker with PCR-confirmed SARS-CoV-2 infection or an uninfected control (not recorded which). The sample comprised whole blood. In DNA, the CDR3 is TGCACCAGCAGCACTGGACGGAGGACAGATACGCAGTATTTT. Protein sequence: CTSSTGRRTDTQYF. The full variable domain, in which reference TRBV5-1 and TRBJ2-3 provide the parts outside the CDR3, is KAGVTQTPRYLIKTRGQQVTLSCSPISGHRSVSWYQQTPGQGLQFLFEYFSETQRNKGNFPGRFSGRQFSNSRSEMNVSTLELGDSALYLCTSSTGRRTDTQYFGPGTRLTVL.